This is a list of T cell receptor beta chains from one sample in a study of T cell changes during pregnancy in multiple sclerosis. Profiled with immunoSEQ multiplex PCR; TCRdb holds only in-frame clones, not every one. This repertoire shows about 73,000 clones, almost 95% found once; its top ten account for less than 3.5%. The sample in question was peripheral blood, obtained in the third trimester of pregnancy. The source is a female donor in good health, enrolled as a control in a pregnancy study. CDR3s include the opening cysteine and the closing phenylalanine or tryptophan. The order of the fields is clone size, V gene, D gene, J gene, CDR3 protein, CDR3 DNA. D genes are given only for firm matches. Clone size is not always given. Where it is, it says once, few, many or a class for expanded clones.

abundance: -
v_gene: TRBV7-9
d_gene: -
j_gene: TRBJ1-5
CDR3aa: CASSLGDKDSNNQPQHF
CDR3nt: TGTGCCAGCAGCTTAGGGGACAAGGATTCTAACAATCAGCCCCAGCATTTT

abundance: -
v_gene: TRBV19
d_gene: -
j_gene: TRBJ1-5
CDR3aa: CASSISGSNQPQHF
CDR3nt: TGTGCCAGTAGTATTTCAGGGAGCAATCAGCCCCAGCATTTT

abundance: -
v_gene: TRBV6-5
d_gene: TRBD1
j_gene: TRBJ2-7
CDR3aa: CASSPRDRVKEQYF
CDR3nt: TGTGCCAGCAGTCCGAGGGACAGGGTGAAAGAGCAGTACTTC

abundance: -
v_gene: TRBV27
d_gene: TRBD2
j_gene: TRBJ2-1
CDR3aa: CASSPTRLAGGLLYEQFF
CDR3nt: TGTGCCAGCAGTCCCACACGACTAGCGGGGGGGCTCCTTTATGAGCAGTTCTTC

abundance: -
v_gene: TRBV5-8
d_gene: -
j_gene: TRBJ1-5
CDR3aa: CASSSGGVSNQPQHF
CDR3nt: TGTGCCAGCAGCTCCGGAGGCGTCAGCAATCAGCCCCAGCATTTT

abundance: few
v_gene: TRBV4-3
d_gene: TRBD1
j_gene: TRBJ1-4
CDR3aa: CASSQAAYALSNRGGEKLFF
CDR3nt: TGCGCCAGCAGCCAAGCGGCTTATGCCCTATCGAACAGGGGGGGTGAAAAACTGTTTTTT

abundance: once
v_gene: TRBV29-1
d_gene: -
j_gene: TRBJ1-3
CDR3aa: CSVRLQTRGNTIYF
CDR3nt: TGCAGCGTACGACTGCAGACGCGCGGAAACACCATATATTTT

abundance: -
v_gene: TRBV6-5
d_gene: -
j_gene: TRBJ1-1
CDR3aa: CASSQQGYTEAFF
CDR3nt: TGTGCCAGCAGTCAACAGGGTTACACTGAAGCTTTCTTT

abundance: -
v_gene: TRBV29-1
d_gene: -
j_gene: TRBJ2-7
CDR3aa: CSVGQTYEQYF
CDR3nt: TGCAGCGTTGGGCAGACCTACGAGCAGTACTTC

abundance: -
v_gene: TRBV19
d_gene: TRBD1
j_gene: TRBJ1-2
CDR3aa: CASSIPGQKGYGYTF
CDR3nt: TGTGCCAGTAGTATACCGGGACAGAAGGGATATGGCTACACCTTC

abundance: -
v_gene: TRBV7-2
d_gene: TRBD2
j_gene: TRBJ2-1
CDR3aa: CASSLIPSGVDLGDEQFF
CDR3nt: TGTGCCAGCAGCTTAATCCCTAGCGGTGTAGACTTGGGCGATGAGCAGTTCTTC

abundance: -
v_gene: TRBV5-6
d_gene: -
j_gene: TRBJ1-2
CDR3aa: CASSLAGSGFYGYTF
CDR3nt: TGTGCCAGCAGCTTGGCGGGCAGCGGGTTCTATGGCTACACCTTC

abundance: -
v_gene: TRBV6-1
d_gene: -
j_gene: TRBJ1-1
CDR3aa: CASSGAQGSTEAFF
CDR3nt: TGTGCCAGCAGTGGGGCACAGGGATCCACTGAAGCTTTCTTT

abundance: -
v_gene: TRBV4-2
d_gene: TRBD2
j_gene: TRBJ2-3
CDR3aa: CASSQESRLAALHTDTQYF
CDR3nt: TGTGCCAGCAGCCAAGAATCGCGGCTAGCGGCACTACACACAGATACGCAGTATTTT

abundance: -
v_gene: TRBV11-3
d_gene: TRBD2
j_gene: TRBJ2-3
CDR3aa: CASSLAGGSDTQYF
CDR3nt: TGTGCCAGCAGCTTAGCGGGAGGATCAGATACGCAGTATTTT

abundance: -
v_gene: TRBV11-3
d_gene: TRBD2
j_gene: TRBJ2-1
CDR3aa: CASSPRTSGHNEQFF
CDR3nt: TGTGCCAGCAGCCCGCGCACTAGCGGGCACAATGAGCAGTTCTTC

abundance: few
v_gene: TRBV5-4
d_gene: -
j_gene: TRBJ1-2
CDR3aa: CASSLAPGEGGYTF
CDR3nt: TGTGCCAGCAGCTTGGCCCCGGGGGAGGGGGGCTACACCTTC

abundance: -
v_gene: TRBV7-2
d_gene: TRBD2
j_gene: TRBJ2-7
CDR3aa: CASSPSGTQGEQYF
CDR3nt: TGTGCCAGCAGCCCTAGCGGGACCCAAGGGGAGCAGTACTTC

abundance: -
v_gene: TRBV7-3
d_gene: TRBD2
j_gene: TRBJ2-1
CDR3aa: CASSESGRNEQFF
CDR3nt: TGTGCCAGCAGCGAGAGCGGGAGAAATGAGCAGTTCTTC

abundance: -
v_gene: TRBV19
d_gene: -
j_gene: TRBJ1-1
CDR3aa: CATGNTEAFF
CDR3nt: TGTGCCACCGGGAACACTGAAGCTTTCTTT

abundance: once
v_gene: TRBV27
d_gene: TRBD1
j_gene: TRBJ2-5
CDR3aa: CASSTLSGTGIEETQYF
CDR3nt: TGTGCCAGCAGTACCTTATCCGGGACAGGGATTGAAGAGACCCAGTACTTC

abundance: -
v_gene: TRBV19
d_gene: -
j_gene: TRBJ1-6
CDR3aa: CASSTTRSSSYNSPLHF
CDR3nt: TGTGCCAGTAGTACCACACGGTCTAGCTCCTATAATTCACCCCTCCACTTT

abundance: once
v_gene: TRBV19
d_gene: TRBD2
j_gene: TRBJ2-1
CDR3aa: CASSITAGDYNEQFF
CDR3nt: TGTGCCAGTAGTATAACGGCGGGAGATTACAATGAGCAGTTCTTC

abundance: few
v_gene: TRBV27
d_gene: -
j_gene: TRBJ1-5
CDR3aa: CASSLGPQRPQHF
CDR3nt: TGTGCCAGCAGTTTAGGCCCTCAGCGGCCCCAGCATTTT